The sequence of this T cell receptor (beta chain) was determined in a study of T cell repertoires in cytomegalovirus infection. Study as a whole: An indication of both CMV infection and matching HLA type came from public TCR beta signatures.

TCRdb fed the reads into MiXCR, producing one record per CDR3 protein. The sample yields approximately 260,000 distinct CDR3 sequences, approximately 17% seen once. V dropped 4 bases and J dropped 0 bases, with 10 bases sitting between them. CDR1 is MNHEY, CDR2 SVGEGT, per germline. The CDR3 covers 14 residues. This clonotype was detected many times. The TCR sequence derives from a human donor in good health (CMV status not recorded). Some clones in this sample may be carry-over from other donors' samples. Sequences were obtained from CD8+ T cells from PBMCs. This sequence joins TRBV6-2 or TRBV6-3 and TRBJ2-7; no clear D gene. The DNA of the CDR3 is TGTGCCAGCAGTTCCCAAGGACCCTCCTACGAGCAGTACTTC. Translation: CASSSQGPSYEQYF.